This record concerns one TCR beta chain sequence. This sample was taken from a study of blood T cell repertoires in COVID-19. Data came from immunoSEQ multiplex PCR; TCRdb stores just in-frame clones and leaves some out. The sample carries about 58,000 clones, 80% to 85% recorded once. The ends were cut back, 2 bases at V and 7 bases at J, with 9 bases in the middle. The CDR3 consists of 13 residues. CDR1 and CDR2 from the germline V gene are SGHTA and FQGNSA. The chain has TRBV7-2 and TRBJ1-5; D perhaps matches TRBD1 (5 bases). The sample consisted of peripheral blood. This sequence originates from a man at least 80 years old with COVID-19, enrolled during active disease. The CDR3 sequence: CASSLQGGQPQHF. DNA for the CDR3: TGTGCCAGCAGCTTACAGGGTGGACAGCCCCAGCATTTT.